The TCR beta chain under discussion was sequenced for a study of cytomegalovirus exposure and HLA in healthy donors (dated by TCRdb to 2016 to 2017). Regarding the complete study: An earlier analysis of approximately 600 of the donors reported more than 250 Gb of sequence data and 100 million to 130 million unique TCR beta sequences from approximately 180 million T cells. Approximately 300 gigabases of sequencing data and around 87 million unique TCR sequences were included in an early release covering about 600 HLA-typed donors. Of the roughly 400 genotyped donors, over 70% fell in the genetic ancestry cluster associated with self-reported Caucasian donors. The study aimed to test whether signatures of past pathogen exposure could be identified by cataloging public T cell receptors. Using immunosequencing, the study profiled T cell repertoires from 666 subjects and related those repertoires to cytomegalovirus serostatus. In addition to the first cohort of about 650 subjects, a separate validation cohort of approximately 110 different subjects was used. To predict cytomegalovirus infection status, the study brought together high-throughput TCR immunosequencing, statistical association of individual TCRs with disease status, and machine learning. A later analysis re-examined previously published TCR beta repertoires from several hundred donors and added high-resolution HLA genotyping to investigate patterns of TCR occurrence. In the later analysis, no new phenotypic data were used to find candidate immune exposures; instead, reliance was placed on TCR beta sequences and their occurrence across donors. To decide whether each TCR beta V gene segment behaved as functional or pseudogenic, an earlier analysis of approximately 620 of the donors relied on high-throughput TCR beta sequencing. Donor age, sex, ethnicity and CMV serostatus were compiled alongside the repertoire data. In a later genetic analysis, genome-wide SNP genotypes for 398 of the 666 donors were used, and that subset was treated as a discovery cohort. All discovery cohort repertoires had been generated using a single sequencing platform. Both class I and class II loci were covered by HLA typing, at four-digit resolution. The number of typed donors differed by locus: 629-630 for A, B, C, DRB1 and DQB1; 500 to 550 for DQA1; around 580 for DPA1; and 450 to 480 for DPB1. Four or five DR-DQ haplotypes were handled as single units for association and clustering because linkage in the cohort was strong. On average, roughly 240,000 unique TCR beta nucleotide sequences were sequenced per donor among 398 genotyped donors of the cohort, with roughly 19% of those sequences being non-productive.

The method was the immunoSEQ multiplex PCR assay. For the multiplex PCR, a mixture combining 60 forward primers for TCR Vbeta segments and 13 reverse primers for TCR Jbeta segments was used. Amplification of the CDR3 region of rearranged TCR beta genes was performed with a multiplex PCR assay on genomic DNA. The Illumina HiSeq System was used to sequence the amplified TCR beta libraries as 87-base-pair reads. In the paper's pipeline: A later analysis tallied tens of millions of unique TCR beta chains across the 666 repertoires, and about 10 million of those chains were shared by two or more donors. Raw reads were error-corrected and collapsed into unique sequences with a nearest-neighbor algorithm that merged closely related sequences to remove PCR and sequencing errors. CDR3 sequences were aligned to IMGT reference sequences to assign V, D and J gene segments. For a sequence to be retained, a match of at least six nucleotides was required to both a V gene segment and a J gene segment. Rearrangements were classified as productive when the CDR3 lacked stop codons and remained in frame with V and J, and all other rearrangements were classified as non-productive. CDR3 was defined by IMGT convention, running from the second conserved V-encoded cysteine to the conserved J-encoded phenylalanine. The earlier analysis of about 590 of the donors excluded sequences that lacked an unambiguous match to a single V gene segment. An earlier analysis of about 600 of the donors called V segments functional above 56.7% productive rearrangements and segregating when the between-donor standard deviation exceeded 5%. To diagnose cytomegalovirus status from the catalog of TCR beta chain sequences, a statistical classification framework was built. A later analysis assigned V and J genes by comparing TCR nucleotide sequences with IMGT/GENE-DB human TR gene sequences. A later analysis assigned CDR3 sequences and most-parsimonious VDJ recombination scenarios with the TCRdist pipeline. A later analysis defined each TCR beta chain by its CDR3 amino acid sequence plus V-gene family, and excluded reads lacking a unique V-gene family. As a way to deal with suspected cross-contamination and a sequencing artifact, a later analysis dropped under 600 nucleotide sequences that were highly shared and had low generation probability. In a later analysis, a clonal expansion index for each public chain was calculated from normalized within-repertoire ranks of inferred template counts. In a later analysis, generation probabilities were computed using a VDJ recombination model fitted to out-of-frame rearrangements, and the results were checked against IGoR. Hypergeometric tests were used in a later analysis to score TCR-TCR, TCR-HLA and TCR-CMV co-occurrence, with a repertoire-size bias correction applied to the TCR pairs. To estimate false discovery rates, a later analysis permuted the HLA or CMV assignments 20 times. In a later analysis, co-occurring TCRs were grouped using DBSCAN, with TCRdist sequence similarity added in when clustering inside HLA-allele-positive subsets. For co-occurrence clustering, repertoires with fewer than 30,000 or more than 120,000 public chains were excluded, along with a handful of repertoires with anomalous nucleotide sharing. Drawn from immuneACCESS, this table holds only the in-frame rearrangements with V and J called that TCRdb kept. Clones are partly lost; checked studies trace under half to an unresolved V gene and leave the rest unexplained. The V and J calls and the clone size are those of that table, but D and trimming were determined from the DNA. This sample has some 76,000 clones in its table, and just over 85% of those were observed once. In total, the top ten clones hold 1.5% to 2% of the sample.

Worth noting for this clone: Which antigen it targets is not known. Per-nucleotide qualities are absent, and no much larger clonotype sits a single base away.

The research as a whole found: In a later genetic analysis, fewer N-insertions in productive TCRs were reported among donors in an Asian-associated ancestry cluster than the roughly 700-donor mean. A total of 150 to 200 TCR beta chains were listed by the study as associated with cytomegalovirus. Specific HLA alleles were associated with roughly 16,000 TCR beta sequences at a false discovery rate of 0.05 in a later analysis. A further reported finding was that TCR beta sequences accurately predicted the HLA-A and HLA-B alleles for most subjects in the first cohort. About 17 rarely observed V segments, including chromosome 9 orphons, were excluded from the earlier analysis of several hundred of the donors because counts were too low. For the cohort, immune exposure information was limited to CMV serostatus. Compared with equally common non-associated chains, HLA-associated TCR beta chains in a later analysis were more clonally expanded and had lower generation probabilities. Because HLA typing was unavailable for some donors at each locus, only the typed subset was used in association tests. V-gene and J-gene trimming of TCR beta chains was associated with a missense DCLRE1C variant in a later genetic analysis, and the association was replicated in an independent cohort. A later analysis reported that several top co-occurrence clusters appeared linked to parvovirus B19, influenza, CMV and Epstein-Barr virus. Some IMGT-functional V segments, including TRBV6-2 and TRBV6-3, could not be distinguished by the 87-base-pair reads and were therefore excluded. The classifier was reported to diagnose cytomegalovirus status with high specificity and sensitivity in both the original cohort and the validation cohort. Across donors, most TCR sequences were observed very rarely, whereas some public TCRs were present in many individuals. Assigning TCR associations to individual alleles was difficult when HLA alleles, especially DR and DQ, strongly co-occurred. Linkage disequilibrium might explain the correlated functional status among segregating V segments, but an unknown experimental factor could not be excluded. A few of the identified cytomegalovirus-associated TCR beta chains were confirmed in vitro to be specific for cytomegalovirus antigens. Presence/absence analyses assumed roughly uniform sequencing depth across donors, an assumption that may not hold. In this cohort, only TCR beta chains were sequenced, and detectable features were limited by the absence of alpha or paired-chain data. In a later analysis, the rate of TCR association differed among HLA loci, with DRB1 alleles having the most associated TCRs and HLA-C alleles having the fewest. A later analysis found that most CMV-associated TCR beta chains appeared HLA-restricted, with HLA associations seemingly driven largely by CMV exposure. A group of highly shared sequence variants was considered likely to be a technical artifact of the sequencing pipeline. It was suggested by the authors that the approach could potentially be generalized to other disease states and immunological phenotypes. In an earlier analysis of fewer than 750 of the donors, most TCR beta V segments were observed in productive rearrangements about 87% or about 30% of the time, broadly matching IMGT annotations.

The cohort was made up of around 720 healthy bone marrow donors. Cohort members were all nominally healthy when sampled, although unrecorded immune exposures were likely present. The donor tested CMV seronegative and was one of the 352 seronegative cohort members. A peripheral blood sample was provided by each donor, and peripheral blood mononuclear cells were used for TCR beta sequencing. The Qiagen DNeasy Blood Extraction Kit was used to extract genomic DNA from the blood cell samples. The CDR3 runs 12 residues from the cysteine to the phenylalanine. Only CDR3 DNA remains: 36 bases, in frame from the first base. Deletion took 5 bases off V and 3 bases off J, with a span of 5 bases between the germline ends. Via the germline V gene, CDR1 is SGHVS and CDR2 FNYEAQ.

Sequenced material: PBMCs. The sequence was obtained from a woman aged 30 to 39 in good health and CMV-seronegative. The chain was built from TRBV7-6 and TRBJ1-3, with an unclear D gene assignment. For the CDR3, the sequence is CASSRSGNTIYF. The DNA sequence reads TGTGCCAGCAGCCGTAGTGGAAACACCATATATTTT.